The 21 T cell receptor beta chains presented below share a single source sample, sequenced in a study of response to subunit inactivated influenza vaccine. A single record per CDR3 protein comes from TCRdb applying MiXCR to the RT-PCR reads. The table has about 160,000 distinct CDR3 sequences, roughly 10% seen once. The specimen comprised non-naive T cells sorted from PBMCs, sampled around seven weeks after vaccination. Source of these receptors: a man in his fifties who received an inactivated influenza vaccine.

The table lists this clonotype with a few counts. The J gene is TRBJ1-3, the V gene TRBV12-3 or TRBV12-4; no definite D call. The CDR3 covers 17 residues. V lost 5 bases and J 6 bases, leaving 23 bases between the germline ends. The CDR3 DNA sequence: TGTGCCAGCAGTCCGATAGGGAGTAGGGTCTTTGAAAACACCATATATTTT. It yields the protein CASSPIGSRVFENTIYF.

This clonotype was counted a few times. The V call is TRBV29-1, the J call TRBJ2-1; TRBD2 aligns across 7 bases. J gave up 8 bases and V 4 bases, and 2 bases lay outside the gene matches. Looked up from germline, CDR1 is SQVTM and CDR2 is ANQGSEA. The CDR3 contains 11 residues. In DNA form, the CDR3 reads TGCAGCGTTGGACTAGCCCATGAGCAGTTCTTC. Its translation is CSVGLAHEQFF.

This clonotype came up a few times. The DNA for the CDR3 is TGTGCCAGCAGTGATCAGGGGCGGGAAGAGACCCAGTACTTC. Translating gives CASSDQGREETQYF. V and J are TRBV12-3 or TRBV12-4 and TRBJ2-5; D may be TRBD1 (6 bases). This CDR3 is built from 14 residues. V lost 5 bases and J lost 3, with 13 bases in between.

The gene calls are TRBV29-1 and TRBJ2-7; 13 nucleotides match TRBD2. Germline loops: CDR1 SQVTM, CDR2 ANQGSEA. This CDR3 spans 13 amino acids. V was clipped by 6 bases and J by 6 bases; unmatched bases: 5. In nucleotides, the CDR3 is TGCAGCGTGTGGACTAGCGGGAGACTCGAGCAGTACTTC. Its translation: CSVWTSGRLEQYF.

The chain carries TRBV7-6 and TRBJ2-2; D is perhaps TRBD2 (5 bases). V was clipped by 5 bases and J by 0 bases, with 16 bases between them. CDR3 length: 17 amino acids. The germline CDR1 and CDR2 sequences are SGHVS and FNYEAQ. The CDR3 nucleotides read TGTGCCAGCAGCAGACTCTCAAGCGGCTCGAACACCGGGGAGCTGTTTTTT. Its protein is CASSRLSSGSNTGELFF.

This chain uses TRBV11-2 with TRBJ2-7, with no clear D. This CDR3 comprises 15 residues. CDR1 and CDR2 (germline): SGHAT, FQNNGV. V dropped 3 bases and J dropped 0 bases, with 12 bases sitting between them. CDR3 region: CASSLEFGISYEQYF. The CDR3 DNA is TGTGCCAGCAGCTTGGAGTTCGGAATCTCCTACGAGCAGTACTTC. The variable domain in full, with the rest retrieved from reference TRBV11-2 and TRBJ2-7, is EAGVAQSPRYKIIEKRQSVAFWCNPISGHATLYWYQQILGQGPKLLIQFQNNGVVDDSQLPKDRFSAERLKGVDSTLKIQPAKLEDSAVYLCASSLEFGISYEQYFGPGTRLTVT.

V and J are TRBV11-2 and TRBJ2-7, with no clear D. V was pared by 3 bases and J by 11 bases, with 14 bases between. This CDR3 region has 12 residues. Per germline, CDR1 SGHAT and CDR2 FQNNGV. The CDR3 nucleotides read TGTGCCAGCAGCTTCGCCCCTAAGATTAAGTACTTC. It is translated as CASSFAPKIKYF.

The table lists this clonotype with many counts. The V gene is TRBV6-2 or TRBV6-3, the J gene TRBJ2-1, with 11 bases matching TRBD2. J was trimmed by 3 bases and V by 5 bases; bases with no gene match: 6. Germline V lookup: CDR1 MNHEY, CDR2 SVGEGT. The CDR3 spans 16 residues. The CDR3 DNA reads TGTGCCAGCAGTCCTCATACTAGCGGGGGCTACAATGAGCAGTTCTTC. Protein sequence: CASSPHTSGGYNEQFF.

This clonotype has more than one count but fewer than ten. The gene calls are TRBV3-1 and TRBJ1-2, with D tentatively TRBD1 (6 bases). The V end lost 5 bases, the J end lost 5 bases, and 12 bases lay between the germline ends. This CDR3 has 13 amino acids. Germline CDR1 reads LGHDT; CDR2 reads YNNKEL (reference sequence). The CDR3 DNA reads as TGTGCCAGCAGCGGGGGCAGGGCATATGGCTACACCTTC. Translation gives CASSGGRAYGYTF. Drawing the rest from reference TRBV3-1 and TRBJ1-2, the complete variable domain is DTAVSQTPKYLVTQMGNDKSIKCEQNLGHDTMYWYKQDSKKFLKIMFSYNNKELIINETVPNRFSPKSPDKAHLNLHINSLELGDSAVYFCASSGGRAYGYTFGSGTRLTVV.

This clonotype has more than one count but fewer than ten. The chain couples TRBV7-2 to TRBJ2-3; D ambiguous. The V end lost 1 base, the J end lost 2 bases, and 10 bases lay between the germline ends. There are 15 residues in the CDR3. Germline loops: CDR1 SGHTA, CDR2 FQGNSA. DNA of the CDR3: TGTGCCAGCAGCTTAGAACAGCTCTCCACAGATACGCAGTATTTT. It specifies CASSLEQLSTDTQYF.

The chain has TRBV4-2 and TRBJ1-6; D not certain. Germline V lookup: CDR1 LGHNA, CDR2 YNFKEQ. V lost 0 bases to trimming and J lost 8 bases, with 8 bases between them. This CDR3 is built from 14 residues. The CDR3 protein is CASSQDTTDSPLHF. The CDR3 bases are TGTGCCAGCAGCCAAGATACAACAGATTCACCCCTCCACTTT.

This chain connects TRBV6-2 or TRBV6-3 to TRBJ2-1, with a tentative D call TRBD2 (5 bases). The V end lost 6 bases, the J end lost 7 bases, and 10 bases lay between the germline ends. Germline V lookup: CDR1 MNHEY, CDR2 SVGEGT. This CDR3 region has 12 residues. In DNA, the CDR3 is TGTGCCAGCAGGGACTCTAGGAATGAGCAGTTCTTC. Amino acid sequence: CASRDSRNEQFF.

This clonotype was seen ten or more times. This rearrangement joins TRBV9 to TRBJ2-7, with 13 positions matching TRBD2. V trimming: 0 bases; J trimming: 4 bases; junction bases outside the gene matches: 1. The CDR3 covers 15 residues. Germline V gene sequence: CDR1 SGDLS, CDR2 YYNGEE. Here the CDR3 reads CASSVGTSGSYEQYF. CDR3 nucleotides: TGTGCCAGCAGCGTAGGGACTAGCGGGAGTTACGAGCAGTACTTC.

The chain employs TRBV6-2 or TRBV6-3 and TRBJ2-7; D gene ambiguous. CDR1 is MNHEY, CDR2 SVGEGT, per germline. V gave up 2 bases and J gave up 4 bases, with 6 bases separating them. The CDR3 runs 12 residues. DNA for the CDR3: TGTGCCAGCAGTTACCTCTTATACGAGCAGTACTTC. It is translated as CASSYLLYEQYF.

The chain is built from TRBV20-1 and TRBJ2-1; a possible D gene is TRBD1 (6 bases). This CDR3 spans 14 amino acids. V was cut by 6 bases and J by 1 base, with 13 bases left in between. The V gene's germline CDR1 is DFQATT and CDR2 SNEGSKA (reference sequence). The CDR3 loop reads CSARGSVSYNEQFF. The CDR3 nucleotides read TGCAGTGCGAGGGGGTCTGTATCCTACAATGAGCAGTTCTTC.

This chain connects TRBV6-1 to TRBJ2-1, with 7 positions matching TRBD2. This CDR3 is 13 amino acids long. V was clipped by 7 bases and J by 9 bases; unmatched bases: 9. Germline loops: CDR1 MNHNS, CDR2 SASEGT. CDR3: CASTLTSLGEQFF. CDR3 coding DNA: TGTGCCAGCACCCTGACTAGCCTCGGTGAGCAGTTCTTC.

This clonotype was seen many times. This chain joins TRBV20-1 and TRBJ2-7, with 10 bases fitting TRBD2. The CDR3 length is 16 residues. J was trimmed by 1 base and V by 7 bases; bases with no gene match: 13. Germline V CDR1 and CDR2: DFQATT, SNEGSKA (reference sequence). The CDR3 sequence: CSVRGSGRAVSYEQYF. The CDR3 DNA follows: TGCAGTGTTCGGGGAAGCGGGAGGGCCGTGTCCTACGAGCAGTACTTC.

This clonotype has a count of ten or more. J is TRBJ1-4 and V is TRBV12-3 or TRBV12-4; tentative D call: TRBD1 (5 bases). The CDR3 covers 11 residues. V shed 3 bases and J shed 14 bases, with 10 bases lying between them. CDR3 DNA: TGTGCCAGCAGTTTGGGGCTCGGTCTGTTTTTT. Translation: CASSLGLGLFF.

The J gene is TRBJ1-1, the V gene TRBV11-2, with D tentatively TRBD1 (6 bases). V gave up 2 bases and J gave up 4 bases, with 14 bases separating them. From germline, CDR1 is SGHAT and CDR2 FQNNGV. This CDR3 region has 15 residues. The CDR3 reads CASSLSQGMGTEAFF. CDR3 coding DNA: TGTGCCAGCAGCTTATCCCAGGGGATGGGCACTGAAGCTTTCTTT.

This clonotype came up many times. V gene TRBV12-3 or TRBV12-4 combines with J gene TRBJ2-1; D perhaps matches TRBD2 (5 bases). V lost 5 bases, J lost 2 bases, and 7 bases lay in between. The CDR3 spans 13 residues. The CDR3 nucleotides read TGTGCCAGCAGTCCGGGGACCTACAATGAGCAGTTCTTC. Protein product: CASSPGTYNEQFF.

The sample holds many counts of this clonotype. The DNA for the CDR3 is TGCAGCGCATCACAGGGAAGGAGCAATCAGCCCCAGCATTTT. Translating it yields CSASQGRSNQPQHF. The chain uses TRBV29-1 and TRBJ1-5, with D possibly being TRBD1 (6 bases). V was trimmed by 7 bases and J by 1 base, leaving 14 bases between them. CDR1 is SQVTM and CDR2 is ANQGSEA in the germline V gene. The CDR3 runs 14 residues.